These 11 T cell receptor beta chains were sequenced from one sample in a study of blood T cell repertoires in COVID-19 (TCRdb year 2020). The library came from the immunoSEQ multiplex PCR assay. Held by TCRdb, this immuneACCESS table contains in-frame sequences only and omits some clones. Under half of the omission traces to an unresolved V gene where checked; the cause of the rest is unknown. The sample table records a few hundred thousand clones; 70% to 85% of these occur just once. The ten largest account for roughly 1.2% of the sample. The specimen was peripheral blood. These receptor sequences come from a human donor with acute or convalescent COVID-19. The donor label of this sample is uncertain.

The chain joins TRBV30 to TRBJ1-2; no definite D call. This CDR3 region has 12 residues. Trimming stripped 0 bases from V and 8 bases from J, with 10 bases between. Germline V CDR1 and CDR2: GTSNPN, SVGIG (reference sequence). The CDR3 loop reads CAWSVTLGGYTF. CDR3 sequence (DNA): TGTGCCTGGAGTGTAACCCTCGGGGGCTACACCTTC.

The chain combines TRBV4-1 with TRBJ1-6, with no clear D. The CDR3 is 15 residues long. The germline gives CDR1 MGHRA, CDR2 YSYEKL. Trimming stripped 0 bases from V and 10 bases from J, with 13 bases between. The CDR3: CASSQDSGGWSPLHF. The CDR3 DNA sequence: TGCGCCAGCAGCCAAGATTCGGGAGGATGGTCACCCCTCCACTTT.

This chain connects TRBV9 to TRBJ2-2; a weak D match, TRBD2 (6 bases). Trimming took 0 bases from V and 7 from J, leaving 13 bases between them. Germline values: CDR1 SGDLS, CDR2 YYNGEE. CDR3 length equals 15 residues. CDR3 sequence (DNA): TGTGCCAGCAGCGTAGATCCACAGGACTACGGGGAGCTGTTTTTT. It specifies CASSVDPQDYGELFF.

J is TRBJ2-7 and V is TRBV10-2, with 7 bases aligning to TRBD2. J was trimmed by 2 bases and V by 3 bases; bases with no gene match: 1. This CDR3 comprises 13 residues. Germline loops: CDR1 WSHSY, CDR2 SAAADI. The CDR3 DNA reads TGCGCCAGCAGTGAAGCGGGACCCTACGAGCAGTACTTC. Translating gives CASSEAGPYEQYF.

The chain has TRBV5-6 and TRBJ2-3, with TRBD1 identical over 8 bases. The CDR3 is 16 amino acids. From germline, CDR1 is SGHDT and CDR2 YYEEEE. The ends lost 1 base at V and 3 bases at J; junction bases unmatched: 7. DNA for the CDR3: TGTGCCAGCAGCTTGAGCTCTGGGACAGGAACAGATACGCAGTATTTT. Translating it yields CASSLSSGTGTDTQYF.

This clone was seen only a few times. The V call is TRBV2, the J call TRBJ1-3; no firm D call. Trimming cost V 5 bases and J 2 bases, with 4 bases left between them. Germline values: CDR1 SNHLY, CDR2 FYNNEI. The CDR3 runs to 12 residues. Here the CDR3 reads CASSLPGNTIYF. In DNA, the CDR3 is TGTGCCAGCAGTCTACCTGGAAACACCATATATTTT. The full variable domain, rest sourced from reference TRBV2 and TRBJ1-3, is EPEVTQTPSHQVTQMGQEVILRCVPISNHLYFYWYRQILGQKVEFLVSFYNNEISEKSEIFDDQFSVERPDGSNFTLKIRSTKLEDSAMYFCASSLPGNTIYFGEGSWLTVV.

A single count supports this clone. This chain links TRBV6-5 with TRBJ1-5, with D unresolved. From germline, CDR1 is MNHEY and CDR2 SVGAGI. V was cut by 7 bases and J by 7 bases, with 14 bases left in between. This CDR3 comprises 13 residues. The CDR3, as DNA: TGTGCCAGCAACGGAGCCGGGAGCCAGCCCCAGCATTTT. Its translation: CASNGAGSQPQHF.

The chain joins TRBV27 to TRBJ1-2, with 8 bases lining up with TRBD1. CDR1 and CDR2 from the germline V gene are MNHEY and SMNVEV (reference sequence). CDR3 size: 15 residues. The trim removed 3 bases at V and 4 bases at J, leaving 7 bases unmatched. The CDR3 reads CASSFLAGGSYGYTF. The CDR3 DNA reads as TGTGCCAGCAGTTTTCTTGCAGGGGGCAGCTATGGCTACACCTTC.

J is TRBJ1-2 and V is TRBV2; TRBD1 aligns across 11 bases. Germline V gives CDR1 SNHLY, CDR2 FYNNEI. The CDR3 is 15 amino acids. V gave up 5 bases and J gave up 7 bases; unmatched junction bases: 9. CDR3 amino acids: CASSLRDRGMFGYTF. In DNA, the CDR3 is TGTGCCAGCAGTTTACGGGACAGGGGGATGTTTGGCTACACCTTC.

V is TRBV19 and J is TRBJ1-1, with TRBD1 identical over 7 bases. Germline V gene sequence: CDR1 LNHDA, CDR2 SQIVND (reference sequence). This CDR3 comprises 14 residues. The V gene end was trimmed by 6 bases and the J gene end by 2 bases; junction bases not matched to a gene: 6. CDR3 protein: CASRYGTENTEAFF. DNA of the CDR3: TGTGCCAGTAGGTACGGGACAGAAAACACTGAAGCTTTCTTT.

This clone was observed a handful of times. This sequence joins TRBV5-6 and TRBJ1-1, with a tentative D call TRBD1 (5 bases). The V gene's germline CDR1 is SGHDT and CDR2 YYEEEE. V was clipped by 0 bases and J by 5 bases, with 11 bases between them. The CDR3 is 14 residues long. CDR3 sequence reads: CASSLVAGMTEAFF. CDR3 in DNA: TGTGCCAGCAGCTTGGTGGCAGGGATGACTGAAGCTTTCTTT. Full variable domain (outside the CDR3, taken from reference TRBV5-6 and TRBJ1-1): DAGVTQSPTHLIKTRGQQVTLRCSPKSGHDTVSWYQQALGQGPQFIFQYYEEEERQRGNFPDRFSGHQFPNYSSELNVNALLLGDSALYLCASSLVAGMTEAFFGQGTRLTVV.